This entry features one T cell receptor (beta chain) sequence. Its antigen remains unidentified. The record originates from a study of T cell repertoires in cytomegalovirus infection. Per germline, CDR1 DFQATT and CDR2 SNEGSKA (reference sequence). Trimming shortened V by 3 bases and J by 1 base, and 7 bases separated the two germline ends. The CDR3 is 13 amino acids. TCRdb itself ran the reads through MiXCR, one entry per CDR3 protein. The table shows 250,000 to 300,000 distinct CDR3 sequences, with roughly a fifth occurring only once. Specimen: cultured PBMCs, collected from culture after CMV antigen stimulation. The receptor's source is a human donor in good health (CMV status not recorded). Some clones in this sample may be carry-over from other donors' samples. The chain recombines TRBV20-1 with TRBJ1-5; D call uncertain. CDR3 in DNA: TGCAGTGCTAGCCGCCCGAGCAATCAGCCCCAGCATTTT. It is translated as CSASRPSNQPQHF.